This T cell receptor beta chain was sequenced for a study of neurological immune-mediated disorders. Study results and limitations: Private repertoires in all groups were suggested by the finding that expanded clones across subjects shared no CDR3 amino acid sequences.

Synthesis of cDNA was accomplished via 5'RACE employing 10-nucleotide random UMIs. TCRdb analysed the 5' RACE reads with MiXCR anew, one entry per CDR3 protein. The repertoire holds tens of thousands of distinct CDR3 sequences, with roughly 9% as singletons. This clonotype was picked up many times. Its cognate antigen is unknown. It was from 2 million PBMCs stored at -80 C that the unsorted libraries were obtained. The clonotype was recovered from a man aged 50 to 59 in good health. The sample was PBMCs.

Here the CDR3 reads CASSLIGESGANVLTF. As DNA, the CDR3 is TGTGCCAGCAGCTTAATCGGGGAGTCTGGGGCCAACGTCCTGACTTTC. The gene calls are TRBV7-9 and TRBJ2-6; D is possibly TRBD2 (5 bases). Germline CDR1 reads SEHNR; CDR2 reads FQNEAQ (reference sequence). The CDR3 covers 16 residues. V was cut by 2 bases and J by 1 base, with 9 bases left in between.